This T cell receptor (beta chain) was captured by sequencing in a study of memory CD4+ T cells and cytomegalovirus serostatus. Single viable CD3+CD4+CD8-CD45RO+ cells were sorted as the memory CD4+ T cells. Here immunoSEQ multiplex PCR was the method, and the copy in TCRdb shows in-frame clones only, minus some. This sample has about 92,000 clones, with approximately 80% found just once. The germline V gene encodes CDR1 KGHSH and CDR2 LQKENI. The CDR3 is 13 residues long. V dropped 5 bases and J dropped 2 bases, with 9 bases sitting between them. This sequence joins TRBV18 and TRBJ1-1; no reliable D call. The sequence was collected from an adult in good health and CMV-seropositive. What was sequenced was memory CD4+ T cells from blood. The CDR3 region has the DNA TGTGCCAGCTCAAGTGCGGGAAACACTGAAGCTTTCTTT. It yields the protein CASSSAGNTEAFF.